The table lists the clone carrying this TCR beta chain with a few counts. No antigen is known for it. The data originate from a study of cytomegalovirus exposure and HLA in healthy donors. Overall study results and limits: Highly shared sequence variants in one cluster were likely a sequencing artifact. The study put under 200 TCR beta chains on its list as cytomegalovirus-associated.

It was with 60 Vbeta and 13 Jbeta primers that the PCR ran. The protocol was immunoSEQ multiplex PCR, while the TCRdb copy is restricted to in-frame clones and leaves out a portion. The repertoire consists of roughly 180,000 clones, with 60% to 85% occurring once and the leading ten covering 1.5%. This clonotype originated in a girl aged 5-17 years in good health and CMV-seropositive. The source material was PBMCs.

CDR3 sequence: CAWDRGQDGYTF. The CDR3 region has the DNA TGTGCCTGGGACAGGGGGCAGGATGGCTACACCTTC. The chain links TRBV30 to TRBJ1-2; 10 nucleotides agree with TRBD1. This CDR3 spans 12 amino acids. Germline V CDR1 and CDR2: GTSNPN, SVGIG (reference sequence). V shed 5 bases and J 6 bases; nucleotides not matched to a gene: 3.